Detailed here is one T cell receptor (beta chain). Its antigen remains unknown. This sample was included in a study of T cell responses to AZD1222 COVID-19 vaccine. Clones were read by immunoSEQ multiplex PCR, and TCRdb kept only the in-frame ones, dropping some. The data contain under 150,000 clones, roughly 92% of them singletons. Notes on the study in general: Donors, mostly white British, included more females; clonal diversity was possibly underestimated. Baseline antibody screening turned up just a handful of seropositive AZD1222 recipients.

The CDR3 runs to 13 residues. Germline V CDR1 and CDR2: KGHSH, LQKENI. The germline V and J ends were trimmed by 3 bases and 2 bases, with 7 bases remaining between them. The chain has TRBV18 and TRBJ2-5; D is unclear. This TCR was sampled from an adult who received the AZD1222 COVID-19 vaccine. The sequencing used peripheral blood, collected 28 days after the second AZD1222 dose. This CDR3 reads CASSPAGQETQYF. The CDR3 DNA follows: TGTGCCAGCTCACCGGCAGGACAAGAGACCCAGTACTTC. Looking up the rest from reference TRBV18 and TRBJ2-5 gives the full variable domain: NAGVMQNPRHLVRRRGQEARLRCSPMKGHSHVYWYRQLPEEGLKFMVYLQKENIIDESGMPKERFSAEFPKEGPSILRIQQVVRGDSAAYFCASSPAGQETQYFGPGTRLLVL.